Included here is one TCR beta chain sequence, with context. The data belong to a study of blood T cell repertoires in COVID-19. Study as a whole: There were acute and convalescent COVID-19 samples, and they came from the United States, Italy and Spain. T cells, B-cell-depleted T cells, or PBMCs supplied cDNA or gDNA.

How the authors handled the data: Estimates of nucleated cell counts were drawn from the amplification of reference gene primers. Sequencing was performed with immunoSEQ multiplex PCR; in TCRdb, only in-frame clones are kept and a portion is missing. The DNA gave D and trimming, while V, J and clone size come from that table. The data hold around 50,000 clones, with around 86% observed a single time. V lost 6 bases to trimming and J lost 0 bases; unmatched junction nucleotides: 4. Germline CDR1 MNHEY, CDR2 SVGAGI. The CDR3 contains 15 residues. Sequencing was done on a sample of peripheral blood. This chain links TRBV6-5 with TRBJ2-2, with 7 bases lining up with TRBD2. The receptor was isolated from a man aged 50 to 60 with active COVID-19. Written as DNA, the CDR3 is TGTGCCAGCAGGGGGGGGGTCGCGAACACCGGGGAGCTGTTTTTT. Translating it yields CASRGGVANTGELFF.